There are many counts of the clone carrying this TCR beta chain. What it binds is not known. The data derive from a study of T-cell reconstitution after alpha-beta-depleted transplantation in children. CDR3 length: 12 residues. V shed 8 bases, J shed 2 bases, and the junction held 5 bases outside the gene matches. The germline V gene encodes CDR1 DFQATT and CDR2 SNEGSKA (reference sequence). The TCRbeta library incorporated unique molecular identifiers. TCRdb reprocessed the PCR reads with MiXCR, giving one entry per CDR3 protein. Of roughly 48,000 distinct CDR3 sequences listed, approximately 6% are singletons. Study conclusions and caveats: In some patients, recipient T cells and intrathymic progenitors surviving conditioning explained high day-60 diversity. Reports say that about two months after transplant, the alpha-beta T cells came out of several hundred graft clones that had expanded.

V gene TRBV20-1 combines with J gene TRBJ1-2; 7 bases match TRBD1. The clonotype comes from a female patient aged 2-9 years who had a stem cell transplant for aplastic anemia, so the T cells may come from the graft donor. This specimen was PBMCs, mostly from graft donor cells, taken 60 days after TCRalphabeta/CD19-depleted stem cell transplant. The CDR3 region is CSRRTGNYGYTF. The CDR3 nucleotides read TGCAGTCGAAGGACAGGCAACTATGGCTACACCTTC.